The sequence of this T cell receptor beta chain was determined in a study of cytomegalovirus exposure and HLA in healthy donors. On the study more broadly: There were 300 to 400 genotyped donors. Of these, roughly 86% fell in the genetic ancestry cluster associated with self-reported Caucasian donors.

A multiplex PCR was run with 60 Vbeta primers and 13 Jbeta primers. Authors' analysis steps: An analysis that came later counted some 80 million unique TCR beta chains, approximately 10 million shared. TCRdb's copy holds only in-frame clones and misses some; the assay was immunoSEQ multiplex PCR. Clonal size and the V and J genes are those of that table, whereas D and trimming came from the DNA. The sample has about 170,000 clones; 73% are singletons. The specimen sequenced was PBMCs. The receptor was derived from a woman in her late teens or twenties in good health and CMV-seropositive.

In DNA, the CDR3 is TGTGCCAGCAGCTTGGCCATGTCTAGCGGGGGAAACATTCAGTACTTC. Translation: CASSLAMSSGGNIQYF. The chain carries TRBV5-4 and TRBJ2-4, with 10 bases identical to TRBD2. The germline V gene has CDR1 SGHNT and CDR2 YYREEE (reference sequence). This CDR3 region has 16 residues. With V trimmed by 0 bases and J by 6 bases, 6 bases remained unmatched.